This T cell receptor beta chain was identified in a study of early T cells in non-severe SARS-CoV-2 infection. Overall study context: Sequenced material consisted of bulk RNA (from unsorted whole blood), and chains were unpaired.

This clonotype was found a few times. Antigen unknown. Unique molecular identifiers (one per individual cDNA molecule) were attached. Using its own MiXCR run on the 5' RACE reads, TCRdb lists one record per CDR3 protein. The sample yields tens of thousands of distinct CDR3 sequences, around 6.8% seen once. Study-level results: Matching with VDJdb favored anti-spike CD8 responses (missing private and CD4 specificities).

The CDR3 runs 13 residues. The V gene lost 0 bases and the J gene lost 8 bases, with 10 bases spanning the gap. CDR1 is KGHSY and CDR2 is FQNENV in the germline V gene. The chain links TRBV16 to TRBJ1-1, with D hard to call. This TCR came from an adult who was a healthcare worker with PCR-confirmed SARS-CoV-2 infection or an uninfected control (not recorded which). The sequencing input was whole blood. DNA of the CDR3: TGTGCCAGCAGCCAATCGATTAAACAGGAAGCTTTCTTT. Protein sequence: CASSQSIKQEAFF.